Listed below are T cell receptor beta chains from one sample, sequenced in a study of human T cells and chemical hapten exposure. TCRdb reanalysed the RACE reads using MiXCR and keeps one entry per CDR3 protein. The table lists approximately 100,000 distinct CDR3 sequences, 9% to 9.5% of them singletons, with approximately 3% in the top ten. This specimen was whole blood, taken in connection with sensitization to the hapten diphenylcyclopropenone (DPC). The receptors here all came from a middle-aged woman with alopecia areata. Some clones in this sample may be carry-over from other donors' samples. The CDR3 runs from the conserved cysteine through the conserved F or W. D genes are given only for firm matches. Clone size appears in some rows only: once, few, many, or a class for an expanded clone.

j_call d_call clone_size v_call cdr3_aa cdr3_nt
TRBJ1-1 . many TRBV7-9 CASSLKVNTEAFF TGTGCCAGCAGCTTAAAAGTAAACACTGAAGCTTTCTTT
TRBJ2-3 . . TRBV6-4 CATTQDGRSTDTQYF TGTGCCACCACCCAGGACGGACGTAGCACAGATACGCAGTATTTT
TRBJ2-2 . many TRBV7-2 CASSSRPVFAGELFF TGTGCCAGCAGCTCCCGCCCCGTGTTTGCCGGGGAGCTGTTTTTT
TRBJ2-5 TRBD2 many TRBV7-6 CASASGAQETQYF TGTGCCTCGGCTAGCGGGGCTCAAGAGACCCAGTACTTC
TRBJ1-2 . . TRBV2 CASSSRTSREAYGYTF TGTGCCAGCAGTTCCCGGACCAGCCGAGAGGCCTATGGCTACACCTTC
TRBJ1-1 TRBD1 many TRBV27 CASSLTGGGTEAFF TGTGCCAGCAGTTTGACAGGGGGCGGCACTGAAGCTTTCTTT
TRBJ2-5 TRBD1 few TRBV12-5 CASGPGGRETQYF TGTGCTAGTGGCCCAGGGGGACGAGAGACCCAGTACTTC
TRBJ2-7 . few TRBV10-3 CAISGVRGYEQYF TGTGCCATCAGTGGGGTCAGGGGTTACGAGCAGTACTTC
TRBJ1-5 . many TRBV2 CASQSRAGSGQPQHF TGTGCCAGCCAATCAAGAGCCGGGTCAGGTCAGCCCCAGCATTTT
TRBJ2-2 . once TRBV28 CASKSPGELFF TGTGCCAGCAAGTCCCCCGGGGAGCTGTTTTTT
TRBJ1-5 . many TRBV7-9 CASSFEGSQPQHF TGTGCCAGCAGCTTTGAGGGGTCTCAGCCCCAGCATTTT
TRBJ2-7 . . TRBV19 CASSTGTGSSYEQYF TGTGCCAGTAGTACCGGGACTGGAAGCTCCTACGAGCAGTACTTC
TRBJ2-1 . . TRBV24-1 CATSDLRQYNEQFF TGTGCCACCAGTGATTTACGACAGTACAATGAGCAGTTCTTC
TRBJ2-1 . . TRBV10-3 CAITSQLSSYNEQFF TGTGCCATCACGTCCCAGCTCAGCTCCTACAATGAGCAGTTCTTC
TRBJ2-3 . many TRBV5-1 CASSPDAAATDTQYF TGCGCCAGCAGCCCGGACGCGGCCGCTACAGATACGCAGTATTTT
TRBJ2-1 . few TRBV7-2 CASSQWNEQFF TGTGCCAGCAGCCAGTGGAATGAGCAGTTCTTC
TRBJ2-4 TRBD2 many TRBV3-1 CASSQRLAGGNIQYF TGTGCCAGCAGCCAAAGACTAGCGGGGGGAAACATTCAGTACTTC
TRBJ1-5 . many TRBV6-1 CASITGYPPSNQPQHF TGTGCCAGCATCACAGGGTATCCGCCCTCTAATCAGCCCCAGCATTTT
TRBJ2-7 . many TRBV28 CASSRDTYEQYF TGTGCCAGCAGTCGGGACACCTACGAGCAGTACTTC
TRBJ1-5 . few TRBV29-1 CSVETLPGQPQHF TGCAGCGTTGAGACCCTCCCAGGACAGCCCCAGCATTTT
TRBJ1-2 TRBD1 . TRBV6-5 CASSSPGQGYGYTF TGTGCCAGCAGTTCCCCGGGACAGGGCTATGGCTACACCTTC